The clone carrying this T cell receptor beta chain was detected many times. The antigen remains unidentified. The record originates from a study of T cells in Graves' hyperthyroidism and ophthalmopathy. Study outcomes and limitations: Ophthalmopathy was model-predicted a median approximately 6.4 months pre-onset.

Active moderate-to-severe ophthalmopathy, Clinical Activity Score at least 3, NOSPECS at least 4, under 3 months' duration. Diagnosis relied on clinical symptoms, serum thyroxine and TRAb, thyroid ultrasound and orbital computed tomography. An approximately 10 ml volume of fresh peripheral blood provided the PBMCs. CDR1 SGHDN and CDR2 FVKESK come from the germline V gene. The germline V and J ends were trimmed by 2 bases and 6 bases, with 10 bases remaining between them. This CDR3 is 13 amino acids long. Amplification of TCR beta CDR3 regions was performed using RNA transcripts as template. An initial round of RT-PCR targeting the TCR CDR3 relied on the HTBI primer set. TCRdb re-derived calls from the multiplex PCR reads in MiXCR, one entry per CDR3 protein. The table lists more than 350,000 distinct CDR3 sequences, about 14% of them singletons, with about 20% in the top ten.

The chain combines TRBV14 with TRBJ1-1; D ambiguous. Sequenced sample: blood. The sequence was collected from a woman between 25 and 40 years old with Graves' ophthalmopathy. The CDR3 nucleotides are TGTGCCAGCAGCCAAATTACATCCGCTGAAGCTTTCTTT. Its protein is CASSQITSAEAFF.